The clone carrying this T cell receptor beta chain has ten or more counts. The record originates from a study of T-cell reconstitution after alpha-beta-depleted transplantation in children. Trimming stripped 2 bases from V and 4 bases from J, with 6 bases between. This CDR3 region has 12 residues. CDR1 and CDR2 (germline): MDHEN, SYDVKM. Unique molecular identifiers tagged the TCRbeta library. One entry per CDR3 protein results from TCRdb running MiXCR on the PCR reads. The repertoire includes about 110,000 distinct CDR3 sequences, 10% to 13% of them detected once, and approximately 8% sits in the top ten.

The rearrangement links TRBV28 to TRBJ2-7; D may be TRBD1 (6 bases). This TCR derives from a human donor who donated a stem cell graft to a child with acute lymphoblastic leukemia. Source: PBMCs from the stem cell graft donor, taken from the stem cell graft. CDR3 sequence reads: CASSLQGYEQYF. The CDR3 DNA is TGTGCCAGCAGTTTACAGGGGTACGAGCAGTACTTC. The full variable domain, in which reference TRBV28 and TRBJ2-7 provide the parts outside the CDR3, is DVKVTQSSRYLVKRTGEKVFLECVQDMDHENMFWYRQDPGLGLRLIYFSYDVKMKEKGDIPEGYSVSREKKERFSLILESASTNQTSMYLCASSLQGYEQYFGPGTRLTVT.